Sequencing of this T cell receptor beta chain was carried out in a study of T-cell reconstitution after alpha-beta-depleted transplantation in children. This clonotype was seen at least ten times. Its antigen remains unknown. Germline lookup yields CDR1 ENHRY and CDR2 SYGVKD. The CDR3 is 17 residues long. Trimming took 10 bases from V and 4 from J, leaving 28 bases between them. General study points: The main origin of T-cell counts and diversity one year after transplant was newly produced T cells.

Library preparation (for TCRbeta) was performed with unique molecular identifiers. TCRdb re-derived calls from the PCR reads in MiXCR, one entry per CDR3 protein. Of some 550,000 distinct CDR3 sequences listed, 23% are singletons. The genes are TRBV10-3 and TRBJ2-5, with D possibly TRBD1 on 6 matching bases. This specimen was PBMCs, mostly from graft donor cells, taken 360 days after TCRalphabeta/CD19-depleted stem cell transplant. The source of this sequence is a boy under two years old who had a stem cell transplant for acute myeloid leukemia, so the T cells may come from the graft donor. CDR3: CATSLFRGVGFTETQYF. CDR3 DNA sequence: TGTGCCACCTCTTTGTTCAGGGGAGTGGGGTTTACAGAGACCCAGTACTTC.